This T cell receptor beta chain was sequenced for a study of cytomegalovirus exposure and HLA in healthy donors. Across the whole study: Counted in an early data release were 65 million to 100 million unique TCRs from HLA-typed donors. General study points: Researchers left out some V segments, among them TRBV6-2 and TRBV6-3, as indistinguishable. V- and J-gene trimming in TCR beta was tied to a missense DCLRE1C variant by an analysis performed later. An analysis done earlier found most TCR beta V segments productive about 87% or about 30% of the time.

Amplification used 60 Vbeta primers and 13 Jbeta primers. Only in-frame clones appear in the TCRdb table, and some are missing; sequencing was by immunoSEQ multiplex PCR. Of approximately 170,000 clones listed, 65% to 80% are singletons. V shed 0 bases and J 2 bases; nucleotides not matched to a gene: 0. In germline, CDR1 is LNHNV, CDR2 YYDKDF (reference sequence). The CDR3 runs to 16 residues. To note about this clone: Its antigen is currently unknown.

Sequencing was carried out using PBMCs. The clonotype originates from a man younger than 35 in good health and CMV-seropositive. The rearrangement uses TRBV15 and TRBJ2-6; the match to TRBD1 covers 8 bases. Written as DNA, the CDR3 is TGTGCCACCAGCAGAGAACAGGGGGCTGGGGCCAACGTCCTGACTTTC. This gives the protein CATSREQGAGANVLTF. Full variable domain (rest looked up from reference TRBV15 and TRBJ2-6): DAMVIQNPRYQVTQFGKPVTLSCSQTLNHNVMYWYQQKSSQAPKLLFHYYDKDFNNEADTPDNFQSRRPNTSFCFLDIRSPGLGDTAMYLCATSREQGAGANVLTFGAGSRLTVL.